The 5 T cell receptor beta chains listed next were all sequenced from one sample in a study of Ad26.COV2.S vaccination and SARS-CoV-2 variants. Described treatment: 15 to 20 received Ad26.COV2.S at low or high dose, single or two shots; roughly 5 received placebo; per-sample allocation not given. Samples analyzed were those drawn on day 63 after the first vaccine or placebo injection. The method was immunoSEQ multiplex PCR; TCRdb's version includes in-frame clones alone and lacks a portion of them. This sample has a few hundred thousand clones, with approximately 90% found just once. Sequenced material: peripheral blood, taken in a trial of Ad26.COV2.S vaccine versus placebo. The receptors here all came from a person between 18 and 65 years old who received the Ad26.COV2.S COVID-19 vaccine or a placebo.

The J gene is TRBJ1-4, the V gene TRBV28, with D maybe TRBD1 (6 bases). From germline, CDR1 is MDHEN and CDR2 SYDVKM. This CDR3 comprises 15 residues. Trimming stripped 0 bases from V and 3 bases from J, with 8 bases between. The chain's CDR3 is CASSLWQGSNEKLFF. The CDR3 coding sequence is TGTGCCAGCAGTTTATGGCAGGGGTCTAATGAAAAACTGTTTTTT.

V usage is TRBV30 and J usage is TRBJ2-2; D ambiguous. V shed 3 bases and J shed 5 bases, with 4 bases lying between them. This CDR3 has 11 residues. Germline CDR1 GTSNPN, CDR2 SVGIG (reference sequence). The CDR3 DNA reads as TGTGCCTGGAGCCCGACCGGGGAGCTGTTTTTT. As protein: CAWSPTGELFF. Full variable domain (rest looked up from reference TRBV30 and TRBJ2-2): SQTIHQWPATLVQPVGSPLSLECTVEGTSNPNLYWYRQAAGRGLQLLFYSVGIGQISSEVPQNLSASRPQDRQFILSSKKLLLSDSGFYLCAWSPTGELFFGEGSRLTVL.

This clone has more than one count but fewer than ten. The CDR3 DNA is TGTGCCAGCAGCCCTGGGACACAGAACACCGGGGAGCTGTTTTTT. Protein: CASSPGTQNTGELFF. The chain is built from TRBV4-2 and TRBJ2-2; tentative D call: TRBD1 (6 bases). The CDR3 has 15 amino acids. Between the trimmed V and J ends, which lost 4 bases and 1 base, there was a span of 10 bases. In germline, CDR1 is LGHNA, CDR2 YNFKEQ.

This clone was observed once. This rearrangement joins TRBV7-8 to TRBJ2-1; perhaps TRBD2 as D (5 bases). CDR1 SGHVS and CDR2 FQNEAQ come from the germline V gene. V was cut by 0 bases and J by 7 bases, with 13 bases left in between. The CDR3 spans 15 residues. CDR3 amino acids: CASSLARGLDNEQFF. DNA for the CDR3: TGTGCCAGCAGCTTAGCGCGAGGGCTGGATAATGAGCAGTTCTTC.

The sample holds one count of this clone. The CDR3 region is CASRETSGNEQFF. The CDR3 nucleotides are TGTGCCAGCAGAGAGACTAGCGGCAATGAGCAGTTCTTC. The gene calls are TRBV27 and TRBJ2-1, with TRBD2 identical over 9 bases. Germline V CDR1 and CDR2: MNHEY, SMNVEV (reference sequence). The CDR3 sequence is 13 residues long. Germline trimming cut 6 bases from V and 6 bases from J; bases unmatched to any gene: 3.